This T cell receptor beta chain was sequenced during a study of shared clonotypes between healthy human individuals. Study-wide findings and caveats: Clonotype sharing among the donors was expected to vary with sequencing depth.

Libraries were prepared by immunoSEQ multiplex PCR; TCRdb keeps only in-frame clonotypes and omits some of them. This table has 450,000 to 550,000 clones, more than 65% appearing once. CDR1 MDHEN and CDR2 SYDVKM come from the germline V gene. V was pared by 2 bases and J by 8 bases, with 2 bases of the junction left unmatched. This CDR3 contains 12 residues. This clone appeared once. Its target is unknown. This clonotype was sampled from a woman aged 40 to 55 in good health. Some clones in this sample may be carry-over from other donors' samples. This chain connects TRBV28 to TRBJ1-2, with 7 bases that match TRBD1. Sample: PBMCs. CDR3 in amino acids: CASSLVGGGYTF. The CDR3 region has the DNA TGTGCCAGCAGTTTAGTAGGGGGCGGCTACACCTTC.